Included here is one T cell receptor (beta chain) sequence, with context. The data are from a study of blood T cell repertoires in COVID-19. Study overall: The United States, Italy and Spain were the sources of the acute and convalescent COVID-19 samples.

The data were produced by immunoSEQ multiplex PCR, yet TCRdb's version contains in-frame clones alone and is incomplete. The sample has hundreds of thousands of clones, roughly 85% seen once. Germline V gene lookup returns CDR1 SNHLY and CDR2 FYNNEI. The CDR3 loop spans 11 amino acids. V lost 6 bases to trimming and J lost 1 base, with 4 bases between them. The TCR sequence derives from a woman aged 18-29 years who had recovered from COVID-19. The gene calls are TRBV2 and TRBJ2-7; D remains unclear. Sequenced material: peripheral blood. The CDR3 DNA reads as TGTGCCAGCAGGACTTCCTACGAGCAGTACTTC. This gives the protein CASRTSYEQYF. The full variable domain, completed using reference TRBV2 and TRBJ2-7, is EPEVTQTPSHQVTQMGQEVILRCVPISNHLYFYWYRQILGQKVEFLVSFYNNEISEKSEIFDDQFSVERPDGSNFTLKIRSTKLEDSAMYFCASRTSYEQYFGPGTRLTVT.